This is a list of T cell receptor beta chains from one sample in a study of T cell responses to AZD1222 COVID-19 vaccine. Data came from immunoSEQ multiplex PCR; TCRdb stores just in-frame clones and leaves some out. The sample lists approximately 85,000 clones, roughly nine tenths occurring once. The input for sequencing was peripheral blood, taken on day 0 of AZD1222 vaccination. These receptors all come from an adult in good health. CDR3s include the opening cysteine and the closing phenylalanine or tryptophan. The D gene is left open where the match is weak. A clone size is listed for some rows: how often the clone was seen (once, few, many), or a class if it is expanded.

V	size	J	D	DNA	CDR3
TRBV5-1	NA	TRBJ2-1	NA	TGCGCCAGCAGCTTCCCCCAAACCTACAATGAGCAGTTCTTC	CASSFPQTYNEQFF
TRBV28	NA	TRBJ1-2	NA	TGTGCCAGCAGCCCCGGAGGCTATGGCTACACCTTC	CASSPGGYGYTF
TRBV5-4	NA	TRBJ2-5	TRBD2	TGTGCCAGCAGCTTGGGAGCGGGAGGGCCGAGGGAGACCCAGTACTTC	CASSLGAGGPRETQYF
TRBV11-2	once	TRBJ1-2	TRBD1	TGTGCCAGCAGCCGCGGACAGGGGGTGTATGGCTACACCTTC	CASSRGQGVYGYTF
TRBV4-3	NA	TRBJ1-4	NA	TGCGCCAGCAGCCAGGGAAGTGGACAAGGGAGAGAAAAACTGTTTTTT	CASSQGSGQGREKLFF
TRBV27	NA	TRBJ2-7	NA	TGTGCCAGCAGTAATCCGGGACCGTACTACGAGCAGTACTTC	CASSNPGPYYEQYF
TRBV21-1	NA	TRBJ2-7	NA	TGTGCATCTCCCCGAGGACATTCGTCCCTCCGAGAGCAGTACTTC	CASPRGHSSLREQYF
TRBV23-1	NA	TRBJ2-1	NA	TGCGCCAGCAGTCAATCCATTCCGGGACCGGAGAGCTCCTACAATGAGCAGTTCTTC	CASSQSIPGPESSYNEQFF
TRBV3-1/TRBV3-2	few	TRBJ1-6	NA	TGTGCCAGCAGCCACGGACAGTATAATTCACCCCTCCACTTT	CASSHGQYNSPLHF
TRBV18	NA	TRBJ2-7	TRBD1	TGTGCCAGCTCACCGCCGGGACAGGGAACGAGAGAGCAGTACTTC	CASSPPGQGTREQYF
TRBV10-3	NA	TRBJ1-5	NA	TGTGCCATCAGTGAACTGGGGCATCAGCCCCAGCATTTT	CAISELGHQPQHF
TRBV7-9	NA	TRBJ1-2	TRBD1	TGTGCCAGCAGCTTATTGGGACAGGGTCAAAATGGCTACACCTTC	CASSLLGQGQNGYTF
TRBV15	NA	TRBJ2-1	NA	TGTGCCACCAGCAAGGGCCGATCGATAGACTACAATGAGCAGTTCTTC	CATSKGRSIDYNEQFF
TRBV28	NA	TRBJ1-5	TRBD1	TGTGCCAGCAGTTTACAACAGGGGTTCAATCAGCCCCAGCATTTT	CASSLQQGFNQPQHF
TRBV3-1/TRBV3-2	once	TRBJ1-4	NA	TGTGCCAGCAGCCAAGAAACAGGCGCTAGGGAAAAACTGTTTTTT	CASSQETGAREKLFF
TRBV9	NA	TRBJ1-1	NA	TGTGCCAGCAGCGTCGGCATTGATACTGAAGCTTTCTTT	CASSVGIDTEAFF
TRBV7-8	NA	TRBJ1-1	NA	TGTGCCAGCAGCTTGGGCGGAATCACTGAAGCTTTCTTT	CASSLGGITEAFF
TRBV6-6	NA	TRBJ2-7	NA	TGTGCCAGCACCTTACAGGGTTCTGGGAACGAGCAGTACTTC	CASTLQGSGNEQYF
TRBV25-1	NA	TRBJ2-3	NA	TGTGCCAGCAGTGAGGCGGGACGCACAGATACGCAGTATTTT	CASSEAGRTDTQYF
TRBV11-3	NA	TRBJ2-2	TRBD1	TGTGCCAGCAGCGGACAGGGGGCTACCGGGGAGCTGTTTTTT	CASSGQGATGELFF
TRBV7-9	NA	TRBJ2-2	TRBD2	TGTGCCAGCAGCGCGGGAGTATTCACCGGGGAGCTGTTTTTT	CASSAGVFTGELFF
TRBV19	NA	TRBJ1-1	NA	TGTGCCAGTAGTGCCCCTTTCAAGGGGAACATGAACACTGAAGCTTTCTTT	CASSAPFKGNMNTEAFF
TRBV5-1	NA	TRBJ1-2	NA	TGCGCCAGCAGCCGCAATTCGGACGGGCCTAACTATGGCTACACCTTC	CASSRNSDGPNYGYTF
TRBV19	NA	TRBJ1-6	NA	TGTGCCAACCTGAAGGGACCCCCCTCCTATAATTCACCCCTCCACTTT	CANLKGPPSYNSPLHF
TRBV6-5	few	TRBJ1-4	NA	TGTGCCAGCAGTTACTCACGGGACGCCTATGAAAAACTGTTTTTT	CASSYSRDAYEKLFF
TRBV6-5	NA	TRBJ1-5	NA	TGTGCCAGCAAACTAAAGTTGGGATTTCAGCCCCAGCATTTT	CASKLKLGFQPQHF
TRBV10-3	once	TRBJ1-6	NA	TGTGCCATCAGTGAGTTTTTACAGACAAATTCACCCCTCCACTTT	CAISEFLQTNSPLHF
TRBV28	NA	TRBJ2-2	NA	TGTGCCAGCAGTCGAAACACCGGGGAGCTGTTTTTT	CASSRNTGELFF
TRBV28	NA	TRBJ1-2	NA	TGTGCCAGCAGTTTATACAGAGCTAACTATGGCTACACCTTC	CASSLYRANYGYTF
TRBV19	NA	TRBJ2-3	NA	TGTGCCAGTAGTACTAGCCGGGGAGATACGCAGTATTTT	CASSTSRGDTQYF
TRBV28	few	TRBJ1-5	NA	TGTGCCAGCAGCCCCCGCGCGGCCTACCAGTATCAGCCCCAGCATTTT	CASSPRAAYQYQPQHF
TRBV28	NA	TRBJ2-1	TRBD2	TGTGCCAGCAGAAGTCAGCGGGAGGCATTGACCTACAATGAGCAGTTCTTC	CASRSQREALTYNEQFF